The sequence of this T cell receptor (beta chain) was determined in a study of OX40 agonist ivuxolimab in advanced cancers. In the study overall: Ivuxolimab was an agonistic, fully human IgG2 monoclonal antibody directed against OX40 (CD134), a costimulatory receptor. Intravenous ivuxolimab was administered to patients every 2 weeks at six dose levels: 0.01, 0.1, 0.3, 1.5, 3 and 10 mg/kg. Prior anti-PD-1, anti-PD-L1 or anti-CTLA-4 therapy was permitted, and about two fifths of dose-escalation patients had received checkpoint inhibitors. Of the 50 to 55 dose-escalation patients, hepatocellular carcinoma was present in approximately 20, melanoma in roughly 15, renal cell carcinoma in 9 and head and neck cancer in 9. In the dose-escalation cohort, approximately 82% of patients were male, and the mean age was approximately 64 years, with a range of about 20 to 90. Three dose-escalation patients achieved partial responses, one with hepatocellular carcinoma and two with cutaneous melanoma. The paper covers the monotherapy dose-escalation part of the phase I ivuxolimab trial, which included N of about 56 patients. The purpose of peripheral TCRbeta sequencing was to test whether ivuxolimab changed TCR sequence diversity and led to clonal T-cell expansion.

Patients with a history of autoimmune disease or receiving systemic immunosuppression were excluded from the trial. Peripheral blood for TCR sequencing was drawn from every dose cohort at baseline, at cycle 4 day 1 and at cycle 7 day 1. Samples came from an open-label, multicenter, first-in-human phase I dose-escalation trial of ivuxolimab. Adults with locally advanced or metastatic head and neck squamous cell, hepatocellular, melanoma or renal cell carcinoma were enrolled in the trial. Before TCR sequencing, CD4+ T cells and CD8+ T cells from peripheral blood were sorted into separate populations. Taken from cysteine to phenylalanine, the CDR3 has 14 residues. The only DNA kept is the CDR3, 42 bases in frame from the first base. The V end gives up 6 bases and the J end 5 bases, leaving 5 bases in the junction not matched to a gene. Genomic DNA was isolated from the sorted cells so that the TCRbeta CDR3 region could be sequenced. The immunoSEQ Assay was used for sequencing of TCRbeta CDR3 regions. In its TCRdb copy, this immuneACCESS table keeps in-frame sequences only and misses some clones. Where compared with another copy, unresolved V genes explain less than half of these, and the others have no known cause. This sample comprises 60,000 to 70,000 clones, over 75% of them detected only once. The top ten clones comprise approximately 0.3% of the sample.

General study outcomes and caveats: In the 0.1-3.0 mg/kg groups, partial responders were among the patients with the lowest normalized peripheral clonal expansion, particularly in CD8+ T cells. After ivuxolimab, expanded clones were on average more numerous among CD8+ T cells than among CD4+ T cells. Which antigens the clonally expanded peripheral T cells were specific for was not determined. Low levels of normalized T-cell clonal expansion were also seen in some nonresponding patients. Clonal expansion of both CD4+ and CD8+ blood T cells was observed from baseline to week 6 at doses 0.1 to 3.0 mg/kg.

This clone appeared a single time. Its antigen remains unidentified. Base qualities were left out, and no much larger clone turns up one base away. This specimen consisted of CD4+ or CD8+ T cells sorted from blood, obtained in a trial of the OX40 agonist ivuxolimab. This chain is built from TRBV23-1 and TRBJ2-1, and TRBD1 aligns with 9 junction nucleotides. TRBV23-1 falls under the ORF class, with uncertain function. The receptor was isolated from an adult with an advanced solid tumor such as melanoma, head and neck, liver or kidney cancer. The DNA is as follows: TGCGCCAGCAGGGGACAGGGTGTCCACAATGAGCAGTTCTTC. This yields the protein CASRGQGVHNEQFF.